The text below deals with one T cell receptor beta chain. Antigen unknown. The data were produced by immunoSEQ multiplex PCR, yet TCRdb's version contains in-frame clones alone and is incomplete. The sample has 150,000 or so clones; approximately 80% are singletons. This CDR3 has 15 residues. V was pared by 3 bases and J by 2 bases, with 8 bases between. Germline CDR1 MDHEN, CDR2 SYDVKM. This specimen belongs to a study of cytotoxic CD8 clonotypes in ibrutinib-treated CLL. Study-wide findings and caveats: Public clonotypes, an uncommon group, contracted or remained stable on treatment.

This specimen was PBMCs, taken after 12 months of ibrutinib treatment. This TCR came from a human donor with chronic lymphocytic leukemia. The V gene is TRBV28, the J gene TRBJ2-6; D tentatively reads TRBD1 or TRBD2 (5 bases each). CDR3 amino acids: CASSFMGAGANVLTF. DNA of the CDR3: TGTGCCAGCAGTTTCATGGGGGCTGGGGCCAACGTCCTGACTTTC.